This TCR beta chain originates from a study of glioma-infiltrating T cells after dendritic cell vaccination. On the study more broadly: Monocyte-derived dendritic cells, cultured approximately seven days with IL-4 and GM-CSF, were pulsed with autologous tumor lysate.

The time point denotes: after dendritic cell vaccination, including at tumor progression/relapse. PBMC were collected before vaccination, two weeks after the third vaccination, and at progression. Libraries were prepared by immunoSEQ multiplex PCR; TCRdb keeps only in-frame clonotypes and omits some of them. The table has tens of thousands of clones, roughly 87% seen once. This clone appeared once. This CDR3 is 15 amino acids long. V lost 4 bases, J lost 5 bases, and 9 bases stayed unmatched. Germline V gives CDR1 SGHDN, CDR2 FVKESK. The sequence was collected from a human donor with glioblastoma. This specimen consisted of blood, obtained after dendritic cell vaccination. The rearrangement links TRBV14 to TRBJ1-2; 8 bases match TRBD1. The CDR3 bases are TGTGCCAGCAGCCCCCTCGACAGGGGATGGTATGGCTACACCTTC. Translation gives CASSPLDRGWYGYTF.